This T cell receptor beta chain was retrieved from a study of blood T cell repertoires in COVID-19 (dated by TCRdb to 2020 to 2021). Notes on the research overall: Samples from collaborators originated in the United States, Italy and Spain and spanned both the acute and convalescent phases of COVID-19. The samples were drawn from two sources: the first 160 participants of the ongoing ImmuneRACE study, and 1,000 to 1,500 subjects contributed by 6 global collaborators. The material from the prospective study consisted of cDNA or gDNA derived from T cells, B-cell-depleted T cells, or PBMCs. Where HLA class I and class II types were available, the types were taken from metadata supplied by the sample provider, not from assay-based typing. Subjects who had been exposed to COVID-19, were actively infected with it, or had recovered from it provided the deeply sampled blood TCRbeta repertoires that made up the dataset. The repertoires were released in a freely available public database meant as a resource for research on the immune response to SARS-CoV-2. A de-identified subject ID, COVID-19 status, age in years and sex were almost always included in the sample metadata. The paper's findings and limits, for the study overall: How much clinical and demographic metadata was included differed by source and by participant, and the metadata was provided uncurated.

Collaborating institutions collected whole blood in K2EDTA tubes following their own protocols. For TCRbeta analysis, collaborators shipped samples in one of three forms: frozen whole blood, isolated PBMCs, or DNA extracted from either of those sample types. To note about this clone: The antigen it recognizes is unknown. The sample holds no much larger clone one base away, and base qualities are not on file.

The immunoSEQ Assay, a bias-controlled multiplex PCR, was used to amplify TCRbeta CDR3 regions from genomic DNA. Under the source paper's analysis protocol: Nucleated cell counts per sample were estimated from amplification of reference gene primers within the assay. Sequence reads were collapsed and filtered to measure the absolute abundance of every unique TCRbeta CDR3 rearrangement. For each sample, productive Simpson clonality was calculated by taking the square root of Simpson's diversity index across productive rearrangements. The clones in this table, taken by TCRdb from immuneACCESS, are in-frame only. Not every clone is retained; where verified, under half of the shortfall comes from an unresolved V gene, and the cause of the rest is unknown. V and J calls and clone size follow that table, whereas D and trimming were derived from the DNA. Within this sample are roughly 97,000 clones, with 75% to 95% of them counted one time only. The biggest ten clones account for about 6.3% of the sample.

V loses 0 bases at its end and J loses 0 bases; junction bases beyond the gene matches: 10. The CDR3 contains 18 residues, cysteine and phenylalanine counted. The sequence is cut down to CDR3 DNA, 54 bases in frame from base 1. In the germline V gene, CDR1 corresponds to MNHEY and CDR2 to SVGEGT. The sequence links TRBV6-2 or TRBV6-3 to TRBJ1-1; 7 bases in between match TRBD1. The TCR originated in a human donor in a cohort sampled during active COVID-19. The sample was peripheral blood. This receptor has the CDR3 CASSYSRPGGSMNTEAFF. The base sequence is TGTGCCAGCAGTTACTCACGCCCAGGGGGATCCATGAACACTGAAGCTTTCTTT.